This TCR beta chain was recovered during a study of shared clonotypes between healthy human individuals. General study findings and limits: It was observed that 5% to 6% of naive CD4 clonotypes were shared across a few donors.

The CDR3 length is 15 residues. The V gene end was trimmed by 6 bases and the J gene end by 2 bases; junction bases not matched to a gene: 6. Germline V gene data show CDR1 as MNHEY and CDR2 as SVGAGI. This clone was seen just once. Its antigen is undetermined. Other nucleotide sequences from this sample produce the same CDR3. The authors distributed each subset's genomic DNA evenly over several immunoSEQ plates. Libraries were prepared by immunoSEQ multiplex PCR; TCRdb keeps only in-frame clonotypes and omits some of them. In the table there are roughly 520,000 clones, roughly 95% of which are singletons.

Material: naive CD4+ T cells sorted from blood. Subset here: CD45RA+ positively selected. The genes are TRBV6-5 and TRBJ2-1, with 8 nucleotides matching TRBD1. The clonotype comes from a woman aged 30 to 39 in good health. CDR3 nucleotide sequence: TGTGCCAGCAGCAGCGACAGGGGACCCTACAATGAGCAGTTCTTC. Translated, it gives CASSSDRGPYNEQFF.